This T cell receptor beta chain was sequenced for a study of shared clonotypes between healthy human individuals. Sequencing used immunoSEQ multiplex PCR; TCRdb keeps in-frame clones, though not all of them. The sample has over 850,000 clones, 75% to 85% seen once; the top ten hold 0.5% to 0.65%. Per germline, CDR1 SGHRS and CDR2 YFSETQ. The CDR3 extends over 15 amino acids. Trimming cost V 4 bases and J 5 bases, with 18 bases left between them. The rearrangement uses TRBV5-1 and TRBJ2-5; D is ambiguous. This clonotype was sampled from a man aged 18 to 30 in good health. Some clones in this sample may be carry-over from other donors' samples. The sequencing sample was made of memory CD4+ T cells from PBMCs. As for subset: CD45RA-negative fraction. In DNA form, the CDR3 reads TGCGCCAGCAGCCTCGAGTTTGGGGTGTGGGAGACCCAGTACTTC. Its translation is CASSLEFGVWETQYF.